One and the same sample provided the 17 T cell receptor beta chains below, sequenced in a study of blood T cell repertoires in COVID-19 (dated by TCRdb to between 2020 and 2021). Library preparation employed the immunoSEQ multiplex PCR assay. This is the immuneACCESS table as TCRdb keeps it, with only in-frame sequences that have V and J called. A part of the clones is gone; compared with another copy, unresolved V genes explain less than half, and the rest is unexplained. A total of about 210,000 clones appear in this sample, around 84% of them only once. The ten largest clonotypes hold under 2.5% of the sample. Specimen: peripheral blood. All receptors derive from a man aged 35 to 55 who had recovered from COVID-19.

The V call is TRBV15, the J call TRBJ1-2, with 7 bases fitting TRBD1. After removal of 6 bases from V and 4 bases from J, the junction contained 11 bases not matched to a gene. Germline-derived CDR1 and CDR2 are LNHNV and YYDKDF (reference sequence). The CDR3 runs 15 residues. The CDR3 region has the DNA TGTGCCACCAGTCCGGGACAGAGGAGCAGCTATGGCTACACCTTC. As protein: CATSPGQRSSYGYTF.

This clone came up a few times. The chain carries TRBV11-2 and TRBJ1-1; weak D call: TRBD1 (6 bases). The CDR3 length is 13 residues. CDR1 and CDR2 from the germline V gene are SGHAT and FQNNGV. Trimming stripped 5 bases from V and 11 bases from J, with 18 bases between. The CDR3 spells CASSPVLAGEAFF. CDR3 DNA: TGTGCCAGCAGCCCAGTCCTGGCAGGGGAGGCTTTCTTT.

This rearrangement joins TRBV6-6 to TRBJ1-5; TRBD1 aligns across 7 bases. V was pared by 7 bases and J by 1 base, with 4 bases of the junction left unmatched. From germline, CDR1 is MNHNY and CDR2 SVGAGI (reference sequence). This CDR3 region has 14 residues. The CDR3 spells CASKGALSNQPQHF. CDR3 nucleotide sequence: TGTGCCAGCAAGGGGGCGCTGAGCAATCAGCCCCAGCATTTT.

V is TRBV3-1 (or the pseudogene TRBV3-2) and J is TRBJ2-2, with D possibly being TRBD1 (6 bases). The CDR3 covers 15 residues. V lost 7 bases to trimming and J lost 1 base, with 13 bases between them. Germline CDR1 reads LGHDT; CDR2 reads YNNKEL (reference sequence). CDR3 coding DNA: TGTGCCAGCAAAGGGGACACTAGGAACACCGGGGAGCTGTTTTTT. It specifies CASKGDTRNTGELFF.

V is TRBV12-3 or TRBV12-4 and J is TRBJ1-1, with D possibly matching TRBD1 (5 bases). The CDR3 is 11 amino acids. V lost 6 bases and J 6 bases, leaving 8 bases between the germline ends. For the CDR3, the DNA is TGTGCCAGCAGGGGGCCGGCTGAAGCTTTCTTT. Translation gives CASRGPAEAFF.

In this sample, this clone turned up once. The sample carries other DNA sequences with the same CDR3. This rearrangement joins TRBV7-9 to TRBJ2-1, with D maybe TRBD2 (6 bases). The CDR3 is 14 residues long. Germline assignment: CDR1 SEHNR and CDR2 FQNEAQ (reference sequence). V shed 5 bases and J shed 4 bases, with 12 bases lying between them. CDR3 amino acids: CASSLGGSYNEQFF. Here the CDR3 DNA reads TGTGCCAGCAGCCTAGGAGGGAGTTACAATGAGCAGTTCTTC.

This chain joins TRBV10-2 and TRBJ2-3, with 9 bases that match TRBD2. The CDR3 length is 15 residues. CDR1 and CDR2 (germline): WSHSY, SAAADI. After removal of 7 bases from V and 3 bases from J, the junction contained 8 bases not matched to a gene. The CDR3 sequence: CASIAGREGTDTQYF. For the CDR3, the DNA is TGCGCCAGCATCGCCGGGCGGGAGGGAACAGATACGCAGTATTTT.

The chain uses TRBV6-4 and TRBJ1-1, with D possibly being TRBD1 (6 bases). Germline-derived CDR1 and CDR2 are MRHNA and SNTAGT. V was trimmed by 6 bases and J by 9 bases, leaving 17 bases between them. This CDR3 spans 13 amino acids. In DNA, the CDR3 is TGTGCCAGCAGCCCTGAGGGGGGGACTCAAGCTTTCTTT. Translation: CASSPEGGTQAFF.

This sequence joins TRBV19 and TRBJ1-5, with D hard to call. The length of the CDR3 is 14 residues. V dropped 8 bases and J dropped 1 base, with 12 bases sitting between them. Germline-derived CDR1 and CDR2 are LNHDA and SQIVND (reference sequence). DNA of the CDR3: TGTGCCAGTTCACGGGAAACCAGCAATCAGCCCCAGCATTTT. This gives the protein CASSRETSNQPQHF.

The chain employs TRBV27 and TRBJ1-2; the match to TRBD1 covers 9 bases. Germline lookup yields CDR1 MNHEY and CDR2 SMNVEV (reference sequence). The CDR3 is 16 residues long. V lost 3 bases to trimming and J lost 8 bases; unmatched junction nucleotides: 13. CDR3 loop: CASSFMSGTGRSGYTF. For the CDR3, the DNA is TGTGCCAGCAGTTTCATGTCGGGGACAGGGAGAAGCGGCTACACCTTC.

This chain connects TRBV15 to TRBJ2-3, with D perhaps matching TRBD1 (6 bases). The CDR3 totals 14 residues. V lost 3 bases, J lost 0 bases, and 7 bases lay in between. The germline CDR1 and CDR2 sequences are LNHNV and YYDKDF (reference sequence). The CDR3 region has the DNA TGTGCCACCAGCAGGGGGGCTAGCACAGATACGCAGTATTTT. Translation: CATSRGASTDTQYF.

The rearrangement uses TRBV4-3 and TRBJ2-3; D uncertain. Trimming removed 2 bases at V and 3 bases at J, with 6 bases between. The germline gives CDR1 LGHNA, CDR2 YSLEER. This CDR3 is built from 13 residues. The CDR3 here is CASSQTVTDTQYF. CDR3 nucleotide sequence: TGCGCCAGCAGCCAAACGGTAACAGATACGCAGTATTTT.

The J gene is TRBJ2-7, the V gene TRBV2; 8 bases are a match to TRBD2. The germline V gene has CDR1 SNHLY and CDR2 FYNNEI. The CDR3 sequence is 16 residues long. J gave up 0 bases and V 4 bases, and 8 bases lay outside the gene matches. The CDR3 region has the DNA TGTGCCAGCAGTGCCGGACTAGCCAAAAGCTCCTACGAGCAGTACTTC. Its protein product is CASSAGLAKSSYEQYF.

This chain joins TRBV27 and TRBJ2-7; perhaps TRBD2 as D (5 bases). The V and J ends lost 6 bases and 7 bases respectively, with 16 bases between them. This CDR3 comprises 13 residues. Germline CDR1 reads MNHEY; CDR2 reads SMNVEV (reference sequence). CDR3 protein: CASSRDYGGEQYF. The CDR3 region has the DNA TGTGCCAGCAGCCGTGATTATGGCGGGGAGCAGTACTTC.

J is TRBJ2-3 and V is TRBV7-2; D is unclear. V was shortened by 0 bases and J by 4 bases, with 8 bases between the two germline ends. Germline V gene sequence: CDR1 SGHTA, CDR2 FQGNSA. CDR3 length equals 14 residues. Here the CDR3 reads CASSLAVYADTQYF. Here the CDR3 DNA reads TGTGCCAGCAGCTTAGCGGTCTACGCAGATACGCAGTATTTT.

This clone was observed a handful of times. The chain carries TRBV13 and TRBJ2-1, with a possible D match to TRBD1 (5 bases). The V gene lost 7 bases and the J gene lost 4 bases, with 11 bases spanning the gap. The CDR3 length is 13 residues. Germline V gives CDR1 PRHDT, CDR2 FYEKMQ (reference sequence). The CDR3 loop reads CASTRDSYNEQFF. Written as DNA, the CDR3 is TGTGCCAGCACCAGAGACAGTTACAATGAGCAGTTCTTC.

The CDR3 sequence is CAWTRGLNTEAFF. Written as DNA, the CDR3 is TGTGCCTGGACCAGGGGGCTGAACACTGAAGCTTTCTTT. V and J are TRBV30 and TRBJ1-1, with TRBD1 matching 8 bases. Germline V gene sequence: CDR1 GTSNPN, CDR2 SVGIG (reference sequence). The V and J ends lost 4 bases and 0 bases, in that order; junction bases with no gene match: 1. The length of the CDR3 is 13 residues. Full variable domain (outside the CDR3, taken from reference TRBV30 and TRBJ1-1): SQTIHQWPATLVQPVGSPLSLECTVEGTSNPNLYWYRQAAGRGLQLLFYSVGIGQISSEVPQNLSASRPQDRQFILSSKKLLLSDSGFYLCAWTRGLNTEAFFGQGTRLTVV.